The 10 T cell receptor beta chains below all came from one sample that was sequenced in a study of OX40 agonist ivuxolimab in advanced cancers. The library was obtained by the immunoSEQ multiplex PCR assay. Imported from immuneACCESS, the table was reduced by TCRdb to in-frame sequences with V and J called. These copies leave out some clones; in studies compared against another copy, an unresolved V gene accounts for under half, and the cause of the remainder is not known. This sample gives about 100,000 clones in total; around nine tenths of them show up just once. About 0.17% of the sample is held by the ten biggest clonotypes. Sequenced material: CD4+ or CD8+ T cells sorted from blood, taken in a trial of the OX40 agonist ivuxolimab. These receptors were obtained from an adult with an advanced solid tumor such as melanoma, head and neck, liver or kidney cancer.

The rearrangement joins TRBV19 to TRBJ2-1; a weak D match, TRBD2 (7 bases). The V gene's germline CDR1 is LNHDA and CDR2 SQIVND (reference sequence). The CDR3 sequence is 15 residues long. The germline V and J ends were trimmed by 3 bases and 6 bases, with 15 bases remaining between them. CDR3 coding DNA: TGTGCCAGTAGTATCTGGGGGGGCGCACCCAATGAGCAGTTCTTC. Its translation is CASSIWGGAPNEQFF.

The chain carries TRBV25-1 and TRBJ1-2; the D is unclear. The V end lost 6 bases, the J end lost 0 bases, and 5 bases lay between the germline ends. The CDR3 consists of 12 residues. The germline gives CDR1 MGHDK, CDR2 SYGVNS. The chain's CDR3 is CASRGTNYGYTF. CDR3 DNA: TGTGCCAGCAGAGGAACTAACTATGGCTACACCTTC.

The chain joins TRBV5-1 to TRBJ2-7; D might be TRBD1 (6 bases). V gave up 1 base and J gave up 5 bases, with 16 bases separating them. Germline V lookup: CDR1 SGHRS, CDR2 YFSETQ. The CDR3 has 15 residues. The CDR3 region is CASSLIWDTNNEQYF. The CDR3 nucleotides are TGCGCCAGCAGCTTGATATGGGACACCAATAACGAGCAGTACTTC.

This chain uses TRBV11-3 with TRBJ1-5, with D possibly TRBD1 on 6 matching bases. Germline V gives CDR1 SGHNT, CDR2 YENEEA. Trimming took off 5 bases at V and 5 bases at J, with 19 bases between the two ends. This CDR3 has 16 residues. CDR3 amino acids: CASSGDWGGHHQPQHF. Here the CDR3 DNA reads TGTGCCAGCAGCGGAGATTGGGGGGGGCATCATCAGCCCCAGCATTTT.

The CDR3 here is CASSKNRGNIQYF. CDR3 sequence (DNA): TGTGCCAGCAGCAAGAACAGGGGAAACATTCAGTACTTC. The chain has TRBV7-3 and TRBJ2-4, with 7 positions matching TRBD1. With V trimmed by 5 bases and J by 6 bases, 4 bases remained unmatched. Looked up from germline, CDR1 is SGHTA and CDR2 is FQGTGA. The CDR3 is 13 amino acids.

For this clone: The identical CDR3 is also encoded by other nucleotide sequences in the sample. The genes are TRBV7-3 and TRBJ1-1, with a weak D call TRBD1 (5 bases). Trimming took off 2 bases at V and 1 base at J, with 11 bases between the two ends. In germline, CDR1 is SGHTA, CDR2 FQGTGA. The CDR3 has 15 residues. CDR3 region: CASSLGGTANTEAFF. In DNA form, the CDR3 reads TGTGCCAGCAGCTTAGGGGGGACGGCGAACACTGAAGCTTTCTTT.

This clone was seen a few times. The genes are TRBV5-1 and TRBJ2-2; D ambiguous. The germline V gene has CDR1 SGHRS and CDR2 YFSETQ. The CDR3 covers 15 residues. V was cut by 4 bases and J by 4 bases, with 14 bases left in between. The CDR3 loop reads CASSPMSSTTGELFF. The DNA for the CDR3 is TGCGCCAGCAGCCCCATGAGTAGCACCACCGGGGAGCTGTTTTTT. The full variable domain, completed using reference TRBV5-1 and TRBJ2-2, is KAGVTQTPRYLIKTRGQQVTLSCSPISGHRSVSWYQQTPGQGLQFLFEYFSETQRNKGNFPGRFSGRQFSNSRSEMNVSTLELGDSALYLCASSPMSSTTGELFFGEGSRLTVL.

This clone has more than one count but fewer than ten. The V and J genes are TRBV5-8 and TRBJ2-5; TRBD1 matches at 7 bases. Germline V gene data show CDR1 as SGHTS and CDR2 as YDEGEE. The CDR3 length is 15 residues. V lost 0 bases, J lost 2 bases, and 4 bases stayed unmatched. CDR3 sequence reads: CASSLGGTAQETQYF. The CDR3 nucleotides are TGTGCCAGCAGCTTGGGTGGGACAGCGCAAGAGACCCAGTACTTC.

The chain couples TRBV7-7 to TRBJ2-1, with 7 bases lining up with TRBD2. This CDR3 is 15 amino acids long. Germline trimming cut 3 bases from V and 2 bases from J; bases unmatched to any gene: 4. The germline V gene encodes CDR1 SSHAT and CDR2 FNYEAQ (reference sequence). CDR3 protein: CASSFGLDPYNEQFF. DNA of the CDR3: TGTGCCAGCAGCTTCGGACTAGATCCCTACAATGAGCAGTTCTTC.

The chain couples TRBV6-6 to TRBJ1-4, with 12 bases that match TRBD1. The junction had 3 bases not matched to a gene; V was cut back by 6 bases and J by 4 bases. This CDR3 comprises 15 residues. The germline gives CDR1 MNHNY, CDR2 SVGAGI (reference sequence). DNA for the CDR3: TGTGCCAGCAGCGGGACAGGGGGCTTTAATGAAAAACTGTTTTTT. As protein: CASSGTGGFNEKLFF.